A selection of T cell receptor beta chains follows, all from one sample in a study of blood T cell repertoires in COVID-19. Only in-frame clones appear in the TCRdb table, and some are missing; sequencing was by immunoSEQ multiplex PCR. This sample has under 300,000 clones; approximately 87% occur once, and the top ten carry under 5.5%. Sequenced: peripheral blood. These receptors originate from a man in his 60s who had recovered from COVID-19. Each CDR3 is given with its conserved first and last residue. D genes are given only for firm matches. Clone size, where shown, is once, few, many, or a class for clones that have expanded.

CDR3: CASRYSQVPNYEQYF
DNA: TGTGCCAGCAGATATTCACAGGTTCCGAACTACGAGCAGTACTTC
V: TRBV2
size: .
D: .
J: TRBJ2-7

CDR3: CASSLVGGGPYEQYF
DNA: TGTGCCAGCAGCTTGGTAGGCGGGGGGCCCTACGAGCAGTACTTC
V: TRBV5-4
size: .
D: TRBD2
J: TRBJ2-7

CDR3: CASSSGQSAPQHF
DNA: TGTGCCAGCAGCTCGGGACAGTCGGCGCCCCAGCATTTT
V: TRBV5-4
size: once
D: TRBD1
J: TRBJ1-5

CDR3: CASSFRTQGGEQFF
DNA: TGTGCCAGCAGTTTCAGGACCCAGGGTGGTGAGCAGTTCTTC
V: TRBV28
size: once
D: .
J: TRBJ2-1

CDR3: CASTVEGLAGGLETQYF
DNA: TGCGCCAGCACGGTAGAAGGACTAGCGGGGGGGCTTGAGACCCAGTACTTC
V: TRBV5-1
size: .
D: TRBD2
J: TRBJ2-5

CDR3: CASSPRTGGKDTQYF
DNA: TGTGCCAGCAGCCCCCGCACAGGAGGGAAGGATACGCAGTATTTT
V: TRBV7-9
size: .
D: .
J: TRBJ2-3

CDR3: CAWSTTGIVNTEAFF
DNA: TGTGCCTGGAGTACGACAGGGATCGTAAACACTGAAGCTTTCTTT
V: TRBV30
size: once
D: TRBD1
J: TRBJ1-1

CDR3: CASTGGGPENNEQFF
DNA: TGTGCCAGCACCGGCGGGGGGCCGGAGAACAATGAGCAGTTCTTC
V: TRBV27
size: .
D: TRBD2
J: TRBJ2-1

CDR3: CASSLVQVHNEQFF
DNA: TGTGCCAGCAGCTTAGTCCAGGTCCACAATGAGCAGTTCTTC
V: TRBV11-3
size: once
D: .
J: TRBJ2-1

CDR3: CASSLKREPTDTQYF
DNA: TGTGCCAGCAGTTTAAAGCGGGAGCCCACAGATACGCAGTATTTT
V: TRBV7-6
size: few
D: TRBD2
J: TRBJ2-3

CDR3: CASSPTSGRAIEQYF
DNA: TGTGCCAGTAGCCCGACTAGCGGGAGGGCTATCGAGCAGTACTTC
V: TRBV19
size: .
D: TRBD2
J: TRBJ2-7

CDR3: CASSPARDLEQYF
DNA: TGTGCCAGCAGCCCCGCCCGCGATCTCGAGCAGTACTTC
V: TRBV3-1/TRBV3-2
size: once
D: .
J: TRBJ2-7

CDR3: CASSYPDRGDQPQHF
DNA: TGTGCCAGCAGTTACCCCGACAGGGGCGATCAGCCCCAGCATTTT
V: TRBV6-2/TRBV6-3
size: .
D: TRBD1
J: TRBJ1-5

CDR3: CASSLGGAQMNTEAFF
DNA: TGTGCCAGCAGCTTAGGGGGGGCCCAAATGAACACTGAAGCTTTCTTT
V: TRBV5-4
size: .
D: .
J: TRBJ1-1

CDR3: CASSQPTGKFEDQPQHF
DNA: TGCGCCAGCAGCCAACCGACAGGGAAGTTTGAGGATCAGCCCCAGCATTTT
V: TRBV4-1
size: few
D: TRBD1
J: TRBJ1-5

CDR3: CASSSLAGLFETQYF
DNA: TGTGCCAGCAGTTCACTAGCGGGATTATTCGAGACCCAGTACTTC
V: TRBV5-8
size: .
D: TRBD2
J: TRBJ2-5

CDR3: CASSLAGNTGELFF
DNA: TGTGCCAGCAGTTTAGCAGGAAACACCGGGGAGCTGTTTTTT
V: TRBV27
size: .
D: .
J: TRBJ2-2

CDR3: CASSRQPGQGSGYTF
DNA: TGTGCCAGCTCACGCCAGCCGGGACAGGGCTCTGGCTACACCTTC
V: TRBV18
size: .
D: TRBD1
J: TRBJ1-2

CDR3: CSVEVAGRAYGYTF
DNA: TGCAGCGTTGAGGTGGCAGGGAGGGCCTATGGCTACACCTTC
V: TRBV29-1
size: .
D: .
J: TRBJ1-2

CDR3: CASSSGTGGAKNIQYF
DNA: TGTGCCAGCAGTTCCGGGACAGGCGGAGCCAAAAACATTCAGTACTTC
V: TRBV6-6
size: .
D: TRBD1
J: TRBJ2-4

CDR3: CASSSTGGEAFF
DNA: TGTGCCAGCAGCTCTACAGGGGGGGAAGCTTTCTTT
V: TRBV7-9
size: .
D: TRBD1
J: TRBJ1-1

CDR3: CASGTRLYTYEQYF
DNA: TGTGCCAGCGGTACACGTCTGTATACGTACGAGCAGTACTTC
V: TRBV5-6
size: .
D: .
J: TRBJ2-7

CDR3: CASSQDRLMTEAFF
DNA: TGTGCCAGCAGCCAAGATCGGTTGATGACTGAAGCTTTCTTT
V: TRBV4-2
size: .
D: .
J: TRBJ1-1

CDR3: CASSLVVASGRVKDEQFF
DNA: TGTGCCAGCAGCTTAGTAGTTGCTAGCGGGAGGGTTAAGGATGAGCAGTTCTTC
V: TRBV7-8
size: .
D: TRBD2
J: TRBJ2-1

CDR3: CASTRGGLAGGQQYF
DNA: TGTGCCAGCACCCGGGGGGGACTAGCGGGAGGCCAACAGTACTTC
V: TRBV11-2
size: .
D: TRBD2
J: TRBJ2-7

CDR3: CASSQNGLATGNEQFF
DNA: TGTGCCAGTAGCCAGAACGGACTAGCGACGGGCAATGAGCAGTTCTTC
V: TRBV19
size: .
D: TRBD2
J: TRBJ2-1

CDR3: CASSRGRVIQYF
DNA: TGTGCCAGCAGCAGAGGTCGGGTCATTCAGTACTTC
V: TRBV28
size: .
D: .
J: TRBJ2-4

CDR3: CASSLATANSPLHF
DNA: TGTGCCAGCAGTTTGGCGACAGCTAATTCACCCCTCCACTTT
V: TRBV28
size: few
D: .
J: TRBJ1-6

CDR3: CASSPSTMSNQPQHF
DNA: TGTGCCAGCAGCCCCTCCACTATGAGCAATCAGCCCCAGCATTTT
V: TRBV9
size: .
D: .
J: TRBJ1-5

CDR3: CASSPPTGELFF
DNA: TGTGCCAGCAGTCCCCCGACCGGGGAGCTGTTTTTT
V: TRBV6-5
size: few
D: .
J: TRBJ2-2

CDR3: CASNDRLNQPQHF
DNA: TGTGCCTCAAACGACAGACTCAATCAGCCCCAGCATTTT
V: TRBV19
size: .
D: .
J: TRBJ1-5

CDR3: CATSRVSGGVTQYF
DNA: TGTGCCACCAGCAGAGTGAGCGGGGGGGTGACCCAGTACTTC
V: TRBV15
size: .
D: TRBD2
J: TRBJ2-5

CDR3: CASSPGQRETQYF
DNA: TGTGCCAGCTCACCTGGACAGAGAGAGACCCAGTACTTC
V: TRBV18
size: .
D: .
J: TRBJ2-5

CDR3: CASSFSRGTRAGELFF
DNA: TGTGCCAGCAGCTTTTCCAGGGGTACCCGGGCCGGGGAGCTGTTTTTT
V: TRBV11-2
size: .
D: .
J: TRBJ2-2

CDR3: CASSSEVGVETQYF
DNA: TGTGCCAGCAGCTCGGAGGTGGGTGTTGAGACCCAGTACTTC
V: TRBV11-1
size: .
D: .
J: TRBJ2-5

CDR3: CASSMVFSGFNEQFF
DNA: TGTGCCAGTAGTATGGTCTTTAGCGGGTTCAATGAGCAGTTCTTC
V: TRBV19
size: .
D: TRBD2
J: TRBJ2-1

CDR3: CASSPVGQGGDTQYF
DNA: TGTGCCAGCTCACCAGTAGGACAGGGAGGAGATACGCAGTATTTT
V: TRBV18
size: .
D: TRBD1
J: TRBJ2-3

CDR3: CASSSVLAGWQTQYF
DNA: TGTGCCAGTAGTAGTGTTCTGGCGGGGTGGCAGACCCAGTACTTC
V: TRBV19
size: .
D: .
J: TRBJ2-5

CDR3: CASSASLVAGGPNEQFF
DNA: TGTGCCAGCAGCGCTTCTCTGGTGGCGGGAGGGCCAAATGAGCAGTTCTTC
V: TRBV9
size: .
D: TRBD2
J: TRBJ2-1

CDR3: CAWDRGGSTEAFF
DNA: TGTGCCTGGGACAGGGGAGGAAGCACTGAAGCTTTCTTT
V: TRBV30
size: .
D: TRBD1
J: TRBJ1-1

CDR3: CASSLVPGDQPQHF
DNA: TGTGCCAGCAGCTTGGTGCCAGGGGATCAGCCCCAGCATTTT
V: TRBV5-5
size: .
D: .
J: TRBJ1-5